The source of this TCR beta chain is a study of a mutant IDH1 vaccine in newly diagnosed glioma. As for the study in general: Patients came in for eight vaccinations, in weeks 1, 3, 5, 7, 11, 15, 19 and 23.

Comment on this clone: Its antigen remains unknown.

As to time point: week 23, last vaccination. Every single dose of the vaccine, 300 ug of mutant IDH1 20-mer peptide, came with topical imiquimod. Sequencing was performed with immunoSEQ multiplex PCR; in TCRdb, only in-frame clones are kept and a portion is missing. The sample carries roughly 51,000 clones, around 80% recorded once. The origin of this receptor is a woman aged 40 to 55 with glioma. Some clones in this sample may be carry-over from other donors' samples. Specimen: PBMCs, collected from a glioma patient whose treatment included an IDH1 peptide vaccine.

The DNA of the CDR3 is TGTGCCAGCAGCCAAACAGGGCTACCCTCCTACGAGCAGTACTTC. Encoded protein: CASSQTGLPSYEQYF. The chain uses TRBV7-9 and TRBJ2-7; tentative D call: TRBD1 (6 bases). V lost 5 bases, J lost 0 bases, and 14 bases lay in between. The germline CDR1 and CDR2 sequences are SEHNR and FQNEAQ (reference sequence). This CDR3 is 15 amino acids long.